One sample yielded the 4 T cell receptor beta chains listed below, sequenced in a study of blood T cell repertoires in COVID-19. Clones were read by immunoSEQ multiplex PCR, and TCRdb kept only the in-frame ones, dropping some. The top ten hold around 11% of the sample, which has 190,000 or so clones, roughly 81% seen once. Sequencing was done on a sample of peripheral blood. These receptors were obtained from a woman of 80 years or more with COVID-19, enrolled during active disease.

The chain combines TRBV20-1 with TRBJ2-2, with TRBD2 as a possible D gene (6 bases). Germline V CDR1 and CDR2: DFQATT, SNEGSKA (reference sequence). The CDR3 is 15 amino acids. V was trimmed by 3 bases and J by 0 bases, leaving 11 bases between them. In DNA form, the CDR3 reads TGCAGTGCTAGTCAATTAGCGGCGAACACCGGGGAGCTGTTTTTT. The encoded protein is CSASQLAANTGELFF.

The chain has TRBV4-3 and TRBJ2-3; D is unresolved. Per the germline V gene, CDR1 is LGHNA and CDR2 is YSLEER. The CDR3 length is 13 residues. V was cut by 0 bases and J by 5 bases, with 6 bases left in between. The CDR3 reads CASSQERRDTQYF. The CDR3 DNA follows: TGCGCCAGCAGCCAAGAGAGGCGAGATACGCAGTATTTT.

The genes are TRBV12-2 and TRBJ2-3; TRBD2 is the table's D call and was not checked against the DNA. TRBV12-2 is termed a pseudogene. This CDR3 region has 13 residues. CDR3: CASRLVPLGTQYF. The CDR3 coding sequence is TGTGCAAGTCGCTTAGTCCCACTAGGTACGCAGTATTTT.

The chain recombines TRBV7-2 with TRBJ2-3; TRBD2 agrees at 10 bases. The CDR3 length is 16 residues. CDR1 is SGHTA and CDR2 is FQGNSA in the germline V gene. The junction had 8 bases not matched to a gene; V was cut back by 5 bases and J by 3 bases. CDR3 nucleotide sequence: TGTGCCAGCAGCCCACCTAGCGGGGGATCAACAGATACGCAGTATTTT. It translates to CASSPPSGGSTDTQYF.